The TCR beta chain described here comes from a study of control samples from healthy donors and cancer patients. V lost 2 bases and J lost 3, with 10 bases in between. CDR1 and CDR2 (germline): SGHAT, FQNNGV. The CDR3 consists of 15 residues. The protocol was immunoSEQ multiplex PCR, while the TCRdb copy is restricted to in-frame clones and leaves out a portion. The sample holds around 27,000 clones, approximately 85% seen once. The table lists this clone with a count of one. This chain links TRBV11-2 with TRBJ2-2; the D call may be TRBD1 or TRBD2 (5 bases each). This clonotype was obtained from a woman aged 55-69 years with head and neck cancer. Sequences were obtained from PBMCs. CDR3 sequence reads: CASSLKLGDTGELFF. CDR3 DNA: TGTGCCAGCAGCTTAAAACTAGGGGACACCGGGGAGCTGTTTTTT.